This entry lists 6 T cell receptor beta chains sequenced from one sample in a study of T cells in Graves' hyperthyroidism and ophthalmopathy. RNA transcripts yielded amplified TCR beta CDR3 regions. First-round RT-PCR targeting the TCR CDR3 was performed with the HTBI primer set. Each CDR3 protein gets one entry after TCRdb re-called the multiplex PCR reads with MiXCR. Of about 700,000 distinct CDR3 sequences listed, 11% to 15% are singletons. The sample comprised blood. The receptors derive from a woman between 18 and 29 years old with Graves' hyperthyroidism.

This clonotype has a count of ten or more. V and J are TRBV13 and TRBJ2-5, with 9 bases lining up with TRBD1. Trimming took 4 bases from V and 6 from J; bases not matched to a gene: 6. This CDR3 has 14 amino acids. Germline-derived CDR1 and CDR2 are PRHDT and FYEKMQ (reference sequence). Written as DNA, the CDR3 is TGTGCCAGCAGCTCGATGGACAGGGGCAAGACCCAGTACTTC. Translation: CASSSMDRGKTQYF.

On this clonotype itself: Just one base apart from a much larger clone, this may be a read error. The V gene is TRBV20-1, the J gene TRBJ1-2; D gene unclear. Trimming removed 4 bases at V and 2 bases at J, with 14 bases between. Germline CDR1 DFQATT, CDR2 SNEGSKA (reference sequence). This CDR3 region has 14 residues. The CDR3 nucleotides are TGCAGTGCTAAGCCCGTCGGCAGAAACTATGGCTACACCTTC. Protein sequence: CSAKPVGRNYGYTF.

The J gene is TRBJ1-6, the V gene TRBV5-4; 11 bases agree with TRBD1. The germline V gene has CDR1 SGHNT and CDR2 YYREEE (reference sequence). There are 14 residues in the CDR3. With 2 bases clipped from V and 12 bases from J, the junction kept 4 bases outside the gene matches. The CDR3 DNA reads TGTGCCAGCAGCTTCGGACAGGGGGCCGAACCCCTCCACTTT. The encoded protein is CASSFGQGAEPLHF.

In DNA, the CDR3 is TGTGCCACCAGCAGCTACCGGGACAGGGACTACGAGCAGTTCTTC. This translates into CATSSYRDRDYEQFF. The J gene is TRBJ2-7, the V gene TRBV15; TRBD1 agrees at 9 bases. The closer fit of TRBJ2-1 to the DNA end suggests the J call may be wrong. The CDR3 runs 15 residues. Germline assignment: CDR1 LNHNV and CDR2 YYDKDF (reference sequence).

This rearrangement joins TRBV9 to TRBJ2-2; 7 bases agree with TRBD2. Germline V gene lookup returns CDR1 SGDLS and CDR2 YYNGEE. V was pared by 4 bases and J by 6 bases, with 3 bases of the junction left unmatched. The CDR3 runs to 13 residues. The CDR3 is CASSTRGAGELFF. In DNA form, the CDR3 reads TGTGCCAGCAGCACCCGGGGGGCCGGGGAGCTGTTTTTT.

This clonotype was observed at least ten times. The chain combines TRBV11-2 with TRBJ2-5, with TRBD1 matching over 10 bases. Looked up from germline, CDR1 is SGHAT and CDR2 is FQNNGV. CDR3 length: 16 residues. Trimming removed 2 bases from V and 5 bases from J; junction bases left unmatched: 8. CDR3: CASSLNVDRGYETQYF. The CDR3 DNA sequence: TGTGCCAGCAGCTTAAATGTGGACAGGGGGTACGAGACCCAGTACTTC.